The next 28 T cell receptor beta chains were all read from a single sample in a study of OX40 agonist ivuxolimab in advanced cancers. TCRdb keeps only in-frame clones here, not all; method: immunoSEQ multiplex PCR. The sample has tens of thousands of clones, about 80% seen once. Specimen: CD4+ or CD8+ T cells sorted from blood, collected in a trial of the OX40 agonist ivuxolimab. The receptor source for this set is an adult with an advanced solid tumor such as melanoma, head and neck, liver or kidney cancer.

The table lists this clone with a count of one. This chain links TRBV5-6 with TRBJ2-1, with a weak D call TRBD2 (6 bases). Germline-derived CDR1 and CDR2 are SGHDT and YYEEEE. V gave up 0 bases and J gave up 5 bases, with 12 bases separating them. The CDR3 totals 15 residues. CDR3 DNA: TGTGCCAGCAGCTTGGCCTGGCGGGGACACAATGAGCAGTTCTTC. Protein product: CASSLAWRGHNEQFF.

The V call is TRBV4-3, the J call TRBJ1-6; 8 bases are shared with TRBD1. Germline CDR1 is LGHNA and CDR2 is YSLEER. This CDR3 has 15 residues. Unmatched junction bases numbered 4, after V lost 0 bases and J lost 9 bases. The CDR3 loop reads CASSQDRGQGSPLHF. CDR3 DNA sequence: TGCGCCAGCAGCCAAGACAGGGGGCAGGGTTCACCCCTCCACTTT.

The chain employs TRBV25-1 and TRBJ2-3; D might be TRBD2 (5 bases). The CDR3 is made up of 16 amino acids. V shed 1 base and J shed 0 bases, with 11 bases lying between them. Germline V lookup: CDR1 MGHDK, CDR2 SYGVNS. The CDR3 loop reads CASSESVGMSTDTQYF. The DNA for the CDR3 is TGTGCCAGCAGTGAATCGGTCGGGATGAGCACAGATACGCAGTATTTT.

The CDR3 DNA follows: TGTGCCAGCAGCGACGAGATAACAGAGACCCAGTACTTC. Translation gives CASSDEITETQYF. The chain employs TRBV9 and TRBJ2-5; D is unclear. Trimming removed 3 bases at V and 4 bases at J, with 10 bases between. Germline CDR1 and CDR2: SGDLS and YYNGEE. CDR3 length: 13 amino acids.

The genes are TRBV21-1 and TRBJ1-1; the D call in the table, TRBD1, was not verified against the DNA. TRBV21-1 is tagged as a pseudogene. The CDR3 has 14 amino acids. The CDR3 here is CASSIRSVNTEAFF. CDR3 nucleotide sequence: TGTGCCAGCAGTATCAGGTCGGTGAACACTGAAGCTTTCTTT.

The genes are TRBV7-8 and TRBJ2-1; 7 positions match TRBD2. This CDR3 region has 15 residues. Germline V lookup: CDR1 SGHVS, CDR2 FQNEAQ. J lost 3 bases, V lost 4 bases, and 6 bases had no gene match. The CDR3 DNA reads TGTGCCAGCAGCTCGACGAGCGGGAACTACAATGAGCAGTTCTTC. Translation: CASSSTSGNYNEQFF.

The chain recombines TRBV5-4 with TRBJ2-7; TRBD1 matches at 9 bases. After removal of 2 bases from V and 3 bases from J, the junction contained 6 bases not matched to a gene. The germline CDR1 and CDR2 sequences are SGHNT and YYREEE (reference sequence). The CDR3 has 15 amino acids. This chain's CDR3 is CASSFPGQGVYEQYF. The CDR3 DNA is TGTGCCAGCAGCTTCCCGGGACAGGGAGTCTACGAGCAGTACTTC.

The chain recombines TRBV7-6 with TRBJ1-2, with TRBD1 matching over 9 bases. The trim removed 5 bases at V and 4 bases at J, leaving 14 bases unmatched. The CDR3 consists of 17 residues. CDR1 and CDR2 (germline): SGHVS, FNYEAQ. The CDR3 reads CASSPGTGPPKGYGYTF. The CDR3, as DNA: TGTGCCAGCAGCCCCGGGACAGGGCCCCCTAAGGGCTATGGCTACACCTTC.

The chain is built from TRBV27 and TRBJ2-1; 10 bases match TRBD1. Trimming cost V 5 bases and J 1 base; bases outside gene matches: 2. Germline V lookup: CDR1 MNHEY, CDR2 SMNVEV (reference sequence). The CDR3 runs 15 residues. The CDR3 is CASSTDRGSYNEQFF. In DNA, the CDR3 is TGTGCCAGCAGTACGGACAGGGGGTCCTACAATGAGCAGTTCTTC.

V gene TRBV6-5 combines with J gene TRBJ2-7; 9 nucleotides match TRBD1. V lost 5 bases to trimming and J lost 6 bases; unmatched junction nucleotides: 8. Germline CDR1 and CDR2: MNHEY and SVGAGI. CDR3 size: 14 residues. The CDR3 region is CASSRGQGVAEQYF. For the CDR3, the DNA is TGTGCCAGCAGTCGGGGACAGGGAGTAGCCGAGCAGTACTTC.

V usage is TRBV30 and J usage is TRBJ2-3, with 8 bases aligning to TRBD1. Germline values: CDR1 GTSNPN, CDR2 SVGIG (reference sequence). V lost 6 bases to trimming and J lost 1 base; unmatched junction nucleotides: 6. This CDR3 spans 14 amino acids. The CDR3 sequence: CACNRGIGTDTQYF. The CDR3 DNA is TGTGCCTGCAACAGGGGGATCGGCACAGATACGCAGTATTTT.

The chain links TRBV28 to TRBJ2-1; the D is unclear. CDR1 is MDHEN and CDR2 is SYDVKM in the germline V gene. The CDR3 contains 16 residues. V gave up 3 bases and J gave up 6 bases, with 18 bases separating them. In DNA, the CDR3 is TGTGCCAGCAGTTTCCCCCAGAATCACGTCCTCAATGAGCAGTTCTTC. Its protein is CASSFPQNHVLNEQFF. The complete variable domain, with remaining parts taken from reference TRBV28 and TRBJ2-1, reads DVKVTQSSRYLVKRTGEKVFLECVQDMDHENMFWYRQDPGLGLRLIYFSYDVKMKEKGDIPEGYSVSREKKERFSLILESASTNQTSMYLCASSFPQNHVLNEQFFGPGTRLTVL.

The chain is built from TRBV7-9 and TRBJ2-5, with TRBD1 as a possible D gene (6 bases). The CDR3 is 16 amino acids. Germline V gene sequence: CDR1 SEHNR, CDR2 FQNEAQ (reference sequence). The germline V and J ends were trimmed by 1 base and 5 bases, with 17 bases remaining between them. The CDR3 loop is CASSLVPTGPGETQYF. For the CDR3, the DNA is TGTGCCAGCAGCTTAGTCCCTACAGGGCCTGGGGAGACCCAGTACTTC. The whole variable domain, filled in from reference TRBV7-9 and TRBJ2-5, reads DTGVSQNPRHKITKRGQNVTFRCDPISEHNRLYWYRQTLGQGPEFLTYFQNEAQLEKSRLLSDRFSAERPKGSFSTLEIQRTEQGDSAMYLCASSLVPTGPGETQYFGPGTRLLVL.

This clone was counted a few times. The V and J genes are TRBV5-1 and TRBJ2-5; D perhaps matches TRBD2 (5 bases). V was pared by 5 bases and J by 1 base, with 12 bases between. CDR1 is SGHRS and CDR2 is YFSETQ in the germline V gene. There are 14 residues in the CDR3. The CDR3 protein is CASRLGGLQETQYF. The CDR3 nucleotides are TGCGCCAGCAGGCTGGGCGGACTCCAAGAGACCCAGTACTTC.

The rearrangement joins TRBV6-6 to TRBJ1-2; 9 nucleotides agree with TRBD1. Unmatched junction bases numbered 7, after V lost 4 bases and J lost 4 bases. This CDR3 region has 15 residues. Germline values: CDR1 MNHNY, CDR2 SVGAGI (reference sequence). For the CDR3, the DNA is TGTGCCAGCAGTTCCACCGGGACAGGGCCCTATGGCTACACCTTC. It specifies CASSSTGTGPYGYTF.

This clone has only a few counts. V usage is TRBV30 and J usage is TRBJ1-1; D unclear. The germline V and J ends were trimmed by 1 base and 2 bases, with 8 bases remaining between them. Germline-derived CDR1 and CDR2 are GTSNPN and SVGIG (reference sequence). This CDR3 has 13 residues. Here the CDR3 reads CAWSEGHNTEAFF. As DNA, the CDR3 is TGTGCCTGGAGTGAAGGCCATAACACTGAAGCTTTCTTT.

The J gene is TRBJ2-3, the V gene TRBV7-9; no definite D call. Germline values: CDR1 SEHNR, CDR2 FQNEAQ (reference sequence). With 3 bases removed from V and 2 bases from J, the gap between germline ends came to 9 bases. This CDR3 comprises 14 residues. DNA of the CDR3: TGTGCCAGCAGCTTTAGACCCGACACAGATACGCAGTATTTT. Amino acids: CASSFRPDTDTQYF. The complete variable domain, with remaining parts taken from reference TRBV7-9 and TRBJ2-3, reads DTGVSQNPRHKITKRGQNVTFRCDPISEHNRLYWYRQTLGQGPEFLTYFQNEAQLEKSRLLSDRFSAERPKGSFSTLEIQRTEQGDSAMYLCASSFRPDTDTQYFGPGTRLTVL.

The chain joins TRBV29-1 to TRBJ1-2, with 8 bases identical to TRBD1. Germline lookup yields CDR1 SQVTM and CDR2 ANQGSEA. The CDR3 spans 15 residues. With V trimmed by 0 bases and J by 5 bases, 8 bases remained unmatched. The CDR3: CSVEEEETGGYGYTF. Written as DNA, the CDR3 is TGCAGCGTTGAAGAAGAAGAAACAGGGGGATATGGCTACACCTTC.

V usage is TRBV28 and J usage is TRBJ2-7; the match to TRBD2 covers 8 bases. CDR3 length: 14 amino acids. CDR1 is MDHEN, CDR2 SYDVKM, per germline. V was clipped by 3 bases and J by 4 bases; unmatched bases: 5. The CDR3 is CASSFGRGGYEQYF. The CDR3 DNA reads as TGTGCCAGCAGTTTCGGGAGGGGTGGTTACGAGCAGTACTTC.

This chain links TRBV4-1 with TRBJ2-3; D unclear. Germline V CDR1 and CDR2: MGHRA, YSYEKL. The ends were cut back, 2 bases at V and 6 bases at J, with 12 bases in the middle. This CDR3 comprises 14 residues. In DNA form, the CDR3 reads TGCGCCAGCAGCCAATCCAACCCCCCTGATACGCAGTATTTT. This translates into CASSQSNPPDTQYF.

This clone was counted once. This chain connects TRBV28 to TRBJ2-5; D is possibly TRBD2 (5 bases). V lost 7 bases and J lost 3, with 12 bases in between. Germline V gene sequence: CDR1 MDHEN, CDR2 SYDVKM. The CDR3 is 13 residues long. The CDR3 nucleotides are TGTGCCAGCACGAGGGCGGATGAAGAGACCCAGTACTTC. Translation: CASTRADEETQYF.

This clone was detected only once. The chain combines TRBV9 with TRBJ2-5; a possible D gene is TRBD1 (6 bases). Trimming shortened V by 0 bases and J by 4 bases, and 13 bases separated the two germline ends. The V gene's germline CDR1 is SGDLS and CDR2 YYNGEE. The CDR3 covers 15 residues. CDR3 sequence (DNA): TGTGCCAGCAGCGTAGGTCAGGGGACCCCAGAGACCCAGTACTTC. Its protein is CASSVGQGTPETQYF.

The chain employs TRBV7-9 and TRBJ2-1, with TRBD2 matching 10 bases. The germline gives CDR1 SEHNR, CDR2 FQNEAQ (reference sequence). V gave up 5 bases and J gave up 7 bases; unmatched junction bases: 5. This CDR3 is built from 14 residues. The CDR3 sequence: CASSGQLAGNEQFF. The DNA of the CDR3 is TGTGCCAGCAGCGGACAACTAGCGGGAAATGAGCAGTTCTTC.

V usage is TRBV6-5 and J usage is TRBJ2-7; 7 nucleotides line up with TRBD2. The CDR3 spans 14 residues. The V gene end was trimmed by 2 bases and the J gene end by 2 bases; junction bases not matched to a gene: 3. From germline, CDR1 is MNHEY and CDR2 SVGAGI. Written as DNA, the CDR3 is TGTGCCAGCAGTTACGGGGGAGGGCCCTACGAGCAGTACTTC. This codes for CASSYGGGPYEQYF.

This clone was picked up a small number of times. This chain links TRBV28 with TRBJ1-4; TRBD1 is a possible D gene (5 bases). Trimming took off 2 bases at V and 3 bases at J, with 16 bases between the two ends. The CDR3 sequence is 17 residues long. Germline V gives CDR1 MDHEN, CDR2 SYDVKM. The CDR3 spells CASSLEPVGEANEKLFF. The CDR3 nucleotides are TGTGCCAGCAGTTTAGAGCCTGTAGGGGAGGCTAATGAAAAACTGTTTTTT.

This clone was seen a few times. The chain employs TRBV27 and TRBJ2-7; 7 nucleotides agree with TRBD1. J gave up 4 bases and V 6 bases, and 0 bases lay outside the gene matches. The CDR3 length is 11 residues. CDR1 is MNHEY and CDR2 is SMNVEV in the germline V gene (reference sequence). CDR3 sequence: CASRQGYEQYF. CDR3 nucleotides: TGTGCCAGCAGACAGGGGTACGAGCAGTACTTC.

The chain links TRBV7-9 to TRBJ2-3, with 9 bases lining up with TRBD1. This CDR3 contains 15 residues. After removal of 6 bases from V and 5 bases from J, the junction contained 9 bases not matched to a gene. The germline gives CDR1 SEHNR, CDR2 FQNEAQ (reference sequence). The CDR3 DNA reads TGTGCCAGCAGTACCGGGACAGGGTTCATAGATACGCAGTATTTT. This gives the protein CASSTGTGFIDTQYF.

The rearrangement joins TRBV4-1 to TRBJ2-7; 15 bases map to TRBD2. The CDR3 has 16 residues. The germline V gene has CDR1 MGHRA and CDR2 YSYEKL. V trimming: 0 bases; J trimming: 6 bases; junction bases outside the gene matches: 3. The CDR3 spells CASSQDGTSGRFEQYF. Written as DNA, the CDR3 is TGCGCCAGCAGCCAAGATGGGACTAGCGGGAGGTTCGAGCAGTACTTC.